The 3 T cell receptor beta chains given below trace back to one sample, sequenced in a study of vaccination and CD4 T cells after COVID-19. Scientists ran DNA taken from cultured CD4+ T cells through the Oncomine TCR Beta short-read assay for sequencing. Via MiXCR, TCRdb re-called the PCR reads, giving one row per CDR3 protein. The sample has some 10,000 distinct CDR3 sequences; about 75% are singletons. Which antigens these TCRs recognize remains unknown. The treatment denotes: approximately nine-day PBMC culture with coronavirus spike peptide pools or control peptides (ViraFEST assay). The sample comprised CD4+ T cells from blood, cultured in vitro. All receptors come from a human donor who had recovered from COVID-19.

The chain employs TRBV7-9 and TRBJ2-3, with 9 bases matching TRBD2. Unmatched junction bases numbered 9, after V lost 1 base and J lost 7 bases. Germline-derived CDR1 and CDR2 are SEHNR and FQNEAQ (reference sequence). The CDR3 sequence is 16 residues long. The CDR3 DNA sequence: TGTGCCAGCAGCTTAGGCGGAACTAGCGGGTGGAATACGCAGTATTTT. Translated, it gives CASSLGGTSGWNTQYF.

The chain carries TRBV20-1 and TRBJ2-5; 10 bases fit TRBD2. The junction had 4 bases not matched to a gene; V was cut back by 4 bases and J by 5 bases. Germline CDR1 is DFQATT and CDR2 is SNEGSKA (reference sequence). This CDR3 comprises 13 residues. In DNA form, the CDR3 reads TGCAGTGCTAAGCGGGAGGGCCTGGAGACCCAGTACTTC. This gives the protein CSAKREGLETQYF.

This chain uses TRBV2 with TRBJ1-1, with 7 bases matching TRBD1. The CDR3 has 14 amino acids. Per germline, CDR1 SNHLY and CDR2 FYNNEI. V lost 10 bases to trimming and J lost 4 bases; unmatched junction nucleotides: 12. The chain's CDR3 is CATFSRDSLTEAFF. In DNA form, the CDR3 reads TGTGCCACATTCTCCCGGGACAGCCTCACTGAAGCTTTCTTT.